Given below is one TCR beta chain in context. The antigen it recognizes is unknown. The record has no base qualities; no much larger clone is one base away. All donors were healthy Caucasians. Trimming at the junction amounts to 0 bases on V and 10 bases on J, and the germline ends lie 14 bases apart. The germline V gene yields SGDLS for CDR1 and YYNGEE for CDR2. The CDR3 runs 14 residues from the cysteine to the phenylalanine. The read is trimmed to its CDR3 DNA, 42 bases read in frame from base 1. The library was prepared using 5' RACE. Instrument on record: Illumina HiSeq 2000. A universal primer binding site was introduced by template switching, and a unique molecular identifier was present in the final cDNA, enabling accurate counting of TCR cDNA molecules. Specific primers in the conserved constant-segment region were used to synthesize first-strand cDNA for TCR alpha and beta chains. To control for contamination, each cDNA library was double barcoded with a SMART-Mk sample barcode plus Illumina barcodes. TruSeq adapter sequences and Illumina sample barcodes were added in two successive PCR steps. TCR alpha and beta cDNA libraries were sequenced on the Illumina HiSeq platform with custom primers. In the original analysis: Unique molecular identifiers were extracted from raw reads with MiGEC, and CDR3 positions were determined with MiXCR. For each individual, recombination models were inferred using an EM algorithm with the repgenHMM and IGoR tools. Shared clonotype analysis was performed with the tcR package in R, normalizing sharing by the product of cloneset sizes. To study raw recombination free of thymic and clonal selection effects, out-of-frame nonproductive sequences were analyzed. Through fastp at Q25 and MiXCR, TCRdb rebuilt clones from the public reads, retaining in-frame beta chains. CDR3 protein sequences are deduplicated, and each keeps its most common genes and DNA. TCRdb, not the original authors, processed these V and J calls. In this sample the table shows 1.5 million to 2 million distinct CDR3 sequences, roughly a third of which occur a single time. The top ten hold around 0.25% of the sample.

This sample was taken from a study of identical twins (dated by TCRdb to about 2016). Background on the whole study: To test whether fetal clonotypes persist, the study used deep sequencing on TCR alpha and beta repertoires from monozygotic twins, unrelated adults of various ages, and cord blood. To rule out contamination, replicate twin experiments were performed at different times with different library preparation protocols.

What the research found in general, with its limitations: In beta out-of-frame sequences, excess twin sharing was weaker, because having fewer shared sequences lowered the signal-to-noise ratio. Conclusions relied on cross-sectional statistical analysis, since the same donors could not be followed over many years. Compared with coincidental sharing between unrelated individuals, out-of-frame TCR alpha sequences shared between twins had an excess of sequences with low generation probability. In monozygotic twins, recombination models systematically underestimated out-of-frame TCR alpha sharing, but the models matched the sharing seen between unrelated individuals. Abundant cord blood beta clonotypes carried fewer insertions; young adult naive repertoires showed a weaker similar trend, while memory repertoires showed none. Invariant T cells such as MAIT and iNKT could partly confound zero-insertion analyses, though diverse VJ usage argued against this for most clonotypes.

The sequence came from a newborn girl in good health. The sequencing input was cord blood. Recombination connected TRBV9 to TRBJ2-1; perhaps TRBD2 is the D gene, with 5 bases matching. This receptor has the CDR3 CASSVDGSSYEQFF. The sequenced DNA is TGTGCCAGCAGCGTAGATGGGAGCTCCTACGAGCAGTTCTTC. The full variable domain, completed from the reference TRBV9 and TRBJ2-1 proteins outside the CDR3, reads DSGVTQTPKHLITATGQRVTLRCSPRSGDLSVYWYQQSLDQGLQFLIQYYNGEERAKGNILERFSAQQFPDLHSELNLSSLELGDSALYFCASSVDGSSYEQFFGPGTRLTVL.